The 15 T cell receptor beta chains in this list originate from one sample, sequenced in a study of shared clonotypes between healthy human individuals. Generated by immunoSEQ multiplex PCR, the TCRdb table keeps only in-frame clones and is missing some. The table lists millions of clones, about 95% of them singletons. The naive CD8 population came from CD45RO-negative cells selected for CCR7, without terminally differentiated effector memory CD45RA+ cells. The sequenced sample consisted of naive CD8+ T cells sorted from blood. All receptors derive from a man between 18 and 35 years old in good health.

DNA of the CDR3: TGCGCCAGCAGCCTTTCTAAGGTTCAGCCCCAGCATTTT. Its protein is CASSLSKVQPQHF. This chain connects TRBV4-1 to TRBJ1-5, with D unclear. V lost 4 bases to trimming and J lost 6 bases, with 10 bases between them. There are 13 residues in the CDR3. Germline values: CDR1 MGHRA, CDR2 YSYEKL.

This clone was seen once. In DNA, the CDR3 is TGTGCCAGCAGCTTAGTATATGGGGACAGGGAATACTACGAGCAGTACTTC. The encoded protein is CASSLVYGDREYYEQYF. This sequence joins TRBV11-2 and TRBJ2-7; TRBD1 matches 9 bases. Trimming at V came to 1 base and at J to 3 bases, leaving 10 bases not matched to a gene. The CDR3 loop spans 17 amino acids. Germline V gives CDR1 SGHAT, CDR2 FQNNGV.

The chain links TRBV27 to TRBJ2-6; D is unclear. The ends were cut back, 2 bases at V and 4 bases at J, with 9 bases in the middle. This CDR3 has 15 amino acids. Germline V lookup: CDR1 MNHEY, CDR2 SMNVEV (reference sequence). The CDR3 bases are TGTGCCAGCAGTTTAGGAGCGCCCGGGGCCAACGTCCTGACTTTC. Residues: CASSLGAPGANVLTF.

The genes are TRBV27 and TRBJ2-4; maybe TRBD1 (5 bases). This CDR3 contains 20 residues. V lost 7 bases, J lost 0 bases, and 28 bases lay in between. From germline, CDR1 is MNHEY and CDR2 SMNVEV (reference sequence). CDR3 in amino acids: CASIPPTGQTSIVAKNIQYF. CDR3 sequence (DNA): TGTGCCAGCATCCCCCCGACCGGACAAACTTCCATAGTAGCCAAAAACATTCAGTACTTC.

The chain is built from TRBV27 and TRBJ2-1; 9 bases align to TRBD2. CDR3 length: 15 amino acids. In germline, CDR1 is MNHEY, CDR2 SMNVEV (reference sequence). The ends lost 6 bases at V and 4 bases at J; junction bases unmatched: 7. The CDR3 DNA is TGTGCCAGCAGATCAACTAGCGGGCGTTACAATGAGCAGTTCTTC. Its translation is CASRSTSGRYNEQFF.

The rearrangement uses TRBV11-1 and TRBJ2-7; D may be TRBD2 (6 bases). The V end lost 6 bases, the J end lost 4 bases, and 16 bases lay between the germline ends. Germline values: CDR1 SGHAT, CDR2 FQDESV (reference sequence). The CDR3 consists of 14 residues. The CDR3 here is CASSPVTGVYEQYF. As DNA, the CDR3 is TGTGCCAGCAGTCCGGTTACGGGGGTTTACGAGCAGTACTTC.

This rearrangement joins TRBV5-4 to TRBJ2-7, with a weak D call TRBD1 (6 bases). The CDR3 runs to 14 residues. The germline CDR1 and CDR2 sequences are SGHNT and YYREEE (reference sequence). Trimming left V 4 bases short and J 7 bases short, with 18 bases between. CDR3 loop: CASSGTGPGTEQYF. DNA of the CDR3: TGTGCCAGCAGCGGAACGGGTCCTGGGACAGAGCAGTACTTC.

The genes are TRBV25-1 and TRBJ1-2, with D perhaps matching TRBD1 (5 bases). The CDR3 consists of 14 residues. Germline CDR1 is MGHDK and CDR2 is SYGVNS. V gave up 7 bases and J gave up 4 bases, with 16 bases separating them. The CDR3 loop is CASTPEWGGYGYTF. The CDR3 DNA reads as TGTGCCAGCACCCCAGAGTGGGGCGGCTATGGCTACACCTTC.

Turning to this clone: Relative to the germline gene, one junction end is altered; a read error may explain this. The chain is built from TRBV27 and TRBJ2-7; 9 nucleotides line up with TRBD1. The CDR3 spans 12 residues. In germline, CDR1 is MNHEY, CDR2 SMNVEV (reference sequence). The CDR3 sequence: CATSGTGSEQYF. The CDR3 nucleotides are TGTGCCACCAGTGGGACAGGGTCCGAGCAGTACTTC.

The chain employs TRBV30 and TRBJ1-1, with TRBD1 matching over 8 bases. Germline values: CDR1 GTSNPN, CDR2 SVGIG (reference sequence). The CDR3 contains 14 residues. V gave up 3 bases and J gave up 8 bases; unmatched junction bases: 11. CDR3 sequence: CAWSETTWTGEAFF. CDR3 bases: TGTGCCTGGAGCGAAACCACCTGGACAGGGGAAGCTTTCTTT.

This clone was seen a single time. The chain combines TRBV7-5 with TRBJ1-5. TRBV7-5 is listed as a pseudogene. The CDR3 covers 14 residues. The CDR3 is CARSLGGSNQPQHF. The CDR3 region has the DNA TGTGCCAGAAGCTTAGGAGGGAGCAATCAGCCCCAGCATTTT.

The chain uses TRBV11-3 and TRBJ2-1; D is uncertain. Germline CDR1 reads SGHNT; CDR2 reads YENEEA. This CDR3 spans 12 amino acids. Trimming cost V 2 bases and J 6 bases, with 5 bases left between them. The CDR3 DNA reads as TGTGCCAGCAGCTTACAGGCCAATGAGCAGTTCTTC. Translation: CASSLQANEQFF. Based on the CDR3 plus reference TRBV11-3 and TRBJ2-1, the full variable domain is EAGVVQSPRYKIIEKKQPVAFWCNPISGHNTLYWYLQNLGQGPELLIRYENEEAVDDSQLPKDRFSAERLKGVDSTLKIQPAELGDSAVYLCASSLQANEQFFGPGTRLTVL.

The V call is TRBV5-6, the J call TRBJ2-7, with unresolved D. Germline V gene data show CDR1 as SGHDT and CDR2 as YYEEEE. The CDR3 has 11 amino acids. Between the trimmed V and J ends, which lost 7 bases and 3 bases, there was a span of 8 bases. The CDR3 bases are TGTGCCAGCGGAAGAGTCTACGAGCAGTACTTC. Translating it yields CASGRVYEQYF.

This clone was counted a few times. Other DNA sequences in the same sample also yield this CDR3. The chain couples TRBV7-9 to TRBJ2-7; D call uncertain. The germline V gene encodes CDR1 SEHNR and CDR2 FQNEAQ (reference sequence). Trimming left V 1 base short and J 7 bases short, with 8 bases between. This CDR3 comprises 12 residues. The CDR3 here is CASSLEGWEQYF. CDR3 sequence (DNA): TGTGCCAGCAGCTTAGAGGGTTGGGAGCAGTACTTC. The full variable domain, with the rest looked up from reference TRBV7-9 and TRBJ2-7, is DTGVSQNPRHKITKRGQNVTFRCDPISEHNRLYWYRQTLGQGPEFLTYFQNEAQLEKSRLLSDRFSAERPKGSFSTLEIQRTEQGDSAMYLCASSLEGWEQYFGPGTRLTVT.

V gene TRBV5-6 combines with J gene TRBJ2-1, with D maybe TRBD2 (5 bases). CDR1 is SGHDT, CDR2 YYEEEE, per germline. This CDR3 is built from 13 residues. Trimming removed 10 bases from V and 1 base from J, with 12 bases in between. In DNA form, the CDR3 reads TGTGCCGGGGAGTCTTCTTCCTACAATGAGCAGTTCTTC. Encoded protein: CAGESSSYNEQFF.